These T cell receptor beta chains were read from a single sample in a study of cytomegalovirus exposure and HLA in healthy donors. Produced via immunoSEQ multiplex PCR; TCRdb's table is partial and in-frame only. The table lists under 200,000 clones, around 75% of them singletons. Input material: PBMCs. Receptors originate from a human donor in good health. CDR3s include the opening cysteine and the closing phenylalanine or tryptophan. Each record gives: CDR3 protein, J gene, V gene, CDR3 length, D gene. D genes are given only for firm matches.

CDR3 protein: CASSLRRGYTEAFF; J gene: TRBJ1-1; V gene: TRBV27; CDR3 length: 14; D gene: NA
CDR3 protein: CASMNGGGYEQYF; J gene: TRBJ2-7; V gene: TRBV6-5; CDR3 length: 13; D gene: TRBD2
CDR3 protein: CASSTVETGNTEAFF; J gene: TRBJ1-1; V gene: TRBV19; CDR3 length: 15; D gene: NA
CDR3 protein: CASNHRGTSGGAGGANVLTF; J gene: TRBJ2-6; V gene: TRBV9; CDR3 length: 20; D gene: TRBD2
CDR3 protein: CASSLGPTGDNSPLHF; J gene: TRBJ1-6; V gene: TRBV5-4; CDR3 length: 16; D gene: TRBD1
CDR3 protein: CASPVGQGSYEQYF; J gene: TRBJ2-7; V gene: TRBV23-1; CDR3 length: 14; D gene: NA
CDR3 protein: CASSARDRAFEAFF; J gene: TRBJ1-1; V gene: TRBV9; CDR3 length: 14; D gene: TRBD1
CDR3 protein: CASSSPVSGGSSTDTQYF; J gene: TRBJ2-3; V gene: TRBV7-6; CDR3 length: 18; D gene: TRBD2
CDR3 protein: CASSAPDRGRGYTF; J gene: TRBJ1-2; V gene: TRBV19; CDR3 length: 14; D gene: TRBD1
CDR3 protein: CASSLSGGPNGYTF; J gene: TRBJ1-2; V gene: TRBV7-6; CDR3 length: 14; D gene: NA
CDR3 protein: CASSGQGFEKLFF; J gene: TRBJ1-4; V gene: TRBV13; CDR3 length: 13; D gene: TRBD1
CDR3 protein: CASSLVDRDRNEKLFF; J gene: TRBJ1-4; V gene: TRBV7-7; CDR3 length: 16; D gene: TRBD1
CDR3 protein: CATQQTGGSPLHF; J gene: TRBJ1-6; V gene: TRBV2; CDR3 length: 13; D gene: NA
CDR3 protein: CASSLDGVIHQPQHF; J gene: TRBJ1-5; V gene: TRBV7-2; CDR3 length: 15; D gene: NA
CDR3 protein: CASTGQTETQYF; J gene: TRBJ2-5; V gene: TRBV2; CDR3 length: 12; D gene: NA
CDR3 protein: CSVTQGAARAFF; J gene: TRBJ1-1; V gene: TRBV29-1; CDR3 length: 12; D gene: TRBD1
CDR3 protein: CASSLSRFQPQHF; J gene: TRBJ1-5; V gene: TRBV11-2; CDR3 length: 13; D gene: NA
CDR3 protein: CASSLDRRSTEAFF; J gene: TRBJ1-1; V gene: TRBV10-1; CDR3 length: 14; D gene: NA
CDR3 protein: CASSLTLGASSYNSPLHF; J gene: TRBJ1-6; V gene: TRBV7-2; CDR3 length: 18; D gene: NA
CDR3 protein: CASSLVTVQNSPLHF; J gene: TRBJ1-6; V gene: TRBV5-6; CDR3 length: 15; D gene: NA
CDR3 protein: CASRRGSPGNTIYF; J gene: TRBJ1-3; V gene: TRBV5-1; CDR3 length: 14; D gene: NA
CDR3 protein: CASSQGGSSGANVLTF; J gene: TRBJ2-6; V gene: TRBV4-2; CDR3 length: 16; D gene: NA
CDR3 protein: CASSQESLHNSPLHF; J gene: TRBJ1-6; V gene: TRBV4-3; CDR3 length: 15; D gene: NA
CDR3 protein: CASSAGEAFF; J gene: TRBJ1-1; V gene: TRBV6-1; CDR3 length: 10; D gene: NA
CDR3 protein: CASSRTGWNYEQYF; J gene: TRBJ2-7; V gene: TRBV5-1; CDR3 length: 14; D gene: TRBD1
CDR3 protein: CASSLGTGLADEQYF; J gene: TRBJ2-7; V gene: TRBV7-9; CDR3 length: 15; D gene: TRBD2
CDR3 protein: CASRRTGGSEAFF; J gene: TRBJ1-1; V gene: TRBV5-4; CDR3 length: 13; D gene: TRBD1
CDR3 protein: CASSLPLGGLDTQYF; J gene: TRBJ2-3; V gene: TRBV13; CDR3 length: 15; D gene: TRBD2
CDR3 protein: CASNRGAGSGNTIYF; J gene: TRBJ1-3; V gene: TRBV6-5; CDR3 length: 15; D gene: NA
CDR3 protein: CASRVQGAQPQHF; J gene: TRBJ1-5; V gene: TRBV2; CDR3 length: 13; D gene: NA
CDR3 protein: CASSEAGGRVNTEAFF; J gene: TRBJ1-1; V gene: TRBV6-1; CDR3 length: 16; D gene: NA
CDR3 protein: CASSLRQASGTGELFF; J gene: TRBJ2-2; V gene: TRBV27; CDR3 length: 16; D gene: NA
CDR3 protein: CASKGRDTEAFF; J gene: TRBJ1-1; V gene: TRBV6-5; CDR3 length: 12; D gene: NA
CDR3 protein: CASSRTGTDLYEQYF; J gene: TRBJ2-7; V gene: TRBV7-9; CDR3 length: 15; D gene: TRBD1
CDR3 protein: CASSLGGTGGERNTEAFF; J gene: TRBJ1-1; V gene: TRBV5-4; CDR3 length: 18; D gene: TRBD1
CDR3 protein: CASSTAWAGTYEQYF; J gene: TRBJ2-7; V gene: TRBV19; CDR3 length: 15; D gene: NA
CDR3 protein: CASRRRLLVGQASLGEKLFF; J gene: TRBJ1-4; V gene: TRBV23-1; CDR3 length: 20; D gene: TRBD1
CDR3 protein: CASSTLNPDTEAFF; J gene: TRBJ1-1; V gene: TRBV5-1; CDR3 length: 14; D gene: NA
CDR3 protein: CASSYPGQTYEQYF; J gene: TRBJ2-7; V gene: TRBV6-5; CDR3 length: 14; D gene: TRBD1
CDR3 protein: CAISESRPGGDSPLHF; J gene: TRBJ1-6; V gene: TRBV10-3; CDR3 length: 16; D gene: NA
CDR3 protein: CASSLLGTSYEQYF; J gene: TRBJ2-7; V gene: TRBV5-4; CDR3 length: 14; D gene: TRBD2
CDR3 protein: CASSVRDRSSYEQYF; J gene: TRBJ2-7; V gene: TRBV5-1; CDR3 length: 15; D gene: TRBD1
CDR3 protein: CASSLSGVMNTEAFF; J gene: TRBJ1-1; V gene: TRBV2; CDR3 length: 15; D gene: NA
CDR3 protein: CASSPGQGIYQPQHF; J gene: TRBJ1-5; V gene: TRBV7-2; CDR3 length: 15; D gene: TRBD1
CDR3 protein: CASSGQGNTEAFF; J gene: TRBJ1-1; V gene: TRBV13; CDR3 length: 13; D gene: TRBD1
CDR3 protein: CASSSRGGRDTGELFF; J gene: TRBJ2-2; V gene: TRBV5-4; CDR3 length: 16; D gene: TRBD2